Reported below is one T cell receptor (beta chain). The data derive from a study of T cell clonotyping in hematopoietic cell transplantation. V dropped 6 bases and J dropped 5; count of bases not matched to a gene: 8. This CDR3 has 14 amino acids. Germline values: CDR1 MNHEY, CDR2 SVGAGI. Profiled with immunoSEQ multiplex PCR; TCRdb holds only in-frame clones, not every one. The data show under 30,000 clones, around 90% seen once. The V call is TRBV6-5, the J call TRBJ2-5, with 8 bases aligning to TRBD2. The sample was PBMCs, taken 100 days after allogeneic stem cell transplant. This TCR derives from a female patient aged 50-59 years who had an allogeneic stem cell transplant from a related donor, so the T cells may come from the graft donor. Some clones in this sample may be carry-over from other donors' samples. The DNA of the CDR3 is TGTGCCAGCAGCCTTCTTAGCGGGGTGGAGACCCAGTACTTC. This encodes CASSLLSGVETQYF.